This T cell receptor beta chain was profiled in a study of monozygotic twins with inflammatory bowel disease. The CDR3 is made up of 16 amino acids. Germline lookup yields CDR1 MNHNS and CDR2 SASEGT. With regard to this clonotype: Its specificity is unknown.

TCRdb reprocessed the 5' RACE reads; each CDR3 protein has one entry and no DNA is given. The sample has some 83,000 distinct CDR3 sequences. Whole-study findings and limits: Between concordant and discordant twins, repertoire similarity failed to differ, a result that limited power may explain. IBD patients exhibited fewer clonotypes shared with other individuals than healthy twins, particularly with disease activity.

This receptor was taken from a human donor with ulcerative colitis or Crohn's disease, or a healthy co-twin of an affected twin (not recorded which). The chain recombines TRBV6-1 with TRBJ2-1; the D call of TRBD2 rests on TCRdb alone, since no DNA is present to check it. The sequenced sample consisted of blood. This CDR3 reads CASTTNKRGGGNEQFF.